A selection of T cell receptor beta chains follows, all from one sample in a study of blood T cell repertoires in COVID-19. Sequencing was performed with immunoSEQ multiplex PCR; in TCRdb, only in-frame clones are kept and a portion is missing. The repertoire holds 200,000 to 250,000 clones, with more than 65% as singletons. Sequenced input: peripheral blood. The origin of the receptors is an elderly woman with acute or convalescent COVID-19. The CDR3 runs from the conserved cysteine through the conserved F or W.

CDR3aa: CASSYSGQRSYNEQFF
j_gene: TRBJ2-1
v_gene: TRBV6-2/TRBV6-3

CDR3aa: CASSDAPGHPTEAFF
j_gene: TRBJ1-1
v_gene: TRBV6-1

CDR3aa: CASRGTATFFGDGYTF
j_gene: TRBJ1-2
v_gene: TRBV25-1

CDR3aa: CASRGTKLYNEQFF
j_gene: TRBJ2-1
v_gene: TRBV6-5

CDR3aa: CASSVETGTDTQYF
j_gene: TRBJ2-3
v_gene: TRBV9

CDR3aa: CASRTDRATYNEQFF
j_gene: TRBJ2-1
v_gene: TRBV5-4

CDR3aa: CASTRGDTVNTEAFF
j_gene: TRBJ1-1
v_gene: TRBV4-2

CDR3aa: CASSLAPDRASEKLFF
j_gene: TRBJ1-4
v_gene: TRBV5-1

CDR3aa: CASSKTGSGAQHF
j_gene: TRBJ1-5
v_gene: TRBV9

CDR3aa: CASSPEVAGGADTQYF
j_gene: TRBJ2-3
v_gene: TRBV5-1

CDR3aa: CASSPTGGGYGYTF
j_gene: TRBJ1-2
v_gene: TRBV18

CDR3aa: CASSQEGAHSPLHF
j_gene: TRBJ1-6
v_gene: TRBV3-1/TRBV3-2

CDR3aa: CASSLSGGGGDYGYTF
j_gene: TRBJ1-2
v_gene: TRBV27

CDR3aa: CASPLAGGPYNEQFF
j_gene: TRBJ2-1
v_gene: TRBV6-5

CDR3aa: CASSFGTGLYTEAFF
j_gene: TRBJ1-1
v_gene: TRBV11-2

CDR3aa: CASSPRTPSYEQYF
j_gene: TRBJ2-7
v_gene: TRBV6-5

CDR3aa: CASSQYGQGANNQPQHF
j_gene: TRBJ1-5
v_gene: TRBV3-1/TRBV3-2

CDR3aa: CASSWVGAEETQYF
j_gene: TRBJ2-5
v_gene: TRBV5-4

CDR3aa: CASSLLGTVGNTIYF
j_gene: TRBJ1-3
v_gene: TRBV11-2

CDR3aa: CATSRDRAGGGYTF
j_gene: TRBJ1-2
v_gene: TRBV15

CDR3aa: CATSERDRGPNQPQHF
j_gene: TRBJ1-5
v_gene: TRBV24-1

CDR3aa: CSVRVGSGNTIYF
j_gene: TRBJ1-3
v_gene: TRBV29-1

CDR3aa: CASMTGGRAETQYF
j_gene: TRBJ2-5
v_gene: TRBV6-6

CDR3aa: CASRSYYRGLSRNYGYTF
j_gene: TRBJ1-2
v_gene: TRBV12-2

CDR3aa: CASSLALEYGYTF
j_gene: TRBJ1-2
v_gene: TRBV7-2

CDR3aa: CASSTGTGAVSNYGYTF
j_gene: TRBJ1-2
v_gene: TRBV19

CDR3aa: CASSRTGDYEQYF
j_gene: TRBJ2-7
v_gene: TRBV5-4

CDR3aa: CATSESRGTTGNTIYF
j_gene: TRBJ1-3
v_gene: TRBV24-1

CDR3aa: CASSYPAGTGDSPLHF
j_gene: TRBJ1-6
v_gene: TRBV6-6

CDR3aa: CASSPSGTGIMNTEAFF
j_gene: TRBJ1-1
v_gene: TRBV18

CDR3aa: CASSLKQGNYNEQFF
j_gene: TRBJ2-1
v_gene: TRBV5-1

CDR3aa: CASSANRGNTEAFF
j_gene: TRBJ1-1
v_gene: TRBV7-2

CDR3aa: CASSLRDSGNTIYF
j_gene: TRBJ1-3
v_gene: TRBV7-8

CDR3aa: CASSPPDRFTDTQYF
j_gene: TRBJ2-3
v_gene: TRBV28

CDR3aa: CASSSRDRVNSPLHF
j_gene: TRBJ1-6
v_gene: TRBV7-6

CDR3aa: CASSALAGQQATQYF
j_gene: TRBJ2-5
v_gene: TRBV14

CDR3aa: CASSVEKLGRVVPQPQHF
j_gene: TRBJ1-5
v_gene: TRBV9

CDR3aa: CASSLAGGSPYEQYF
j_gene: TRBJ2-7
v_gene: TRBV7-9

CDR3aa: CASSPGSGGATDTQYF
j_gene: TRBJ2-3
v_gene: TRBV7-2

CDR3aa: CATSTRLLAGGSDTQYF
j_gene: TRBJ2-3
v_gene: TRBV15

CDR3aa: CASSLTGQFNSPLHF
j_gene: TRBJ1-6
v_gene: TRBV11-2

CDR3aa: CASSFQTGGGGYTF
j_gene: TRBJ1-2
v_gene: TRBV7-2

CDR3aa: CASSPVPGQGRYQPQHF
j_gene: TRBJ1-5
v_gene: TRBV5-1

CDR3aa: CASSLYPNLIDSNQPQHF
j_gene: TRBJ1-5
v_gene: TRBV27

CDR3aa: CASSLGTGGPYGYTF
j_gene: TRBJ1-2
v_gene: TRBV5-4

CDR3aa: CASSLVEVLDYEQYF
j_gene: TRBJ2-7
v_gene: TRBV7-9

CDR3aa: CAWSPTGGLSEAFF
j_gene: TRBJ1-1
v_gene: TRBV30

CDR3aa: CASSQDLAGGRNNEQFF
j_gene: TRBJ2-1
v_gene: TRBV4-3

CDR3aa: CASSDARAYEQYF
j_gene: TRBJ2-7
v_gene: TRBV6-1

CDR3aa: CAWRGLRGADGELFF
j_gene: TRBJ2-2
v_gene: TRBV30

CDR3aa: CASSAQGGSNQPQHF
j_gene: TRBJ1-5
v_gene: TRBV2

CDR3aa: CASSYSDTRTDTQYF
j_gene: TRBJ2-3
v_gene: TRBV6-5